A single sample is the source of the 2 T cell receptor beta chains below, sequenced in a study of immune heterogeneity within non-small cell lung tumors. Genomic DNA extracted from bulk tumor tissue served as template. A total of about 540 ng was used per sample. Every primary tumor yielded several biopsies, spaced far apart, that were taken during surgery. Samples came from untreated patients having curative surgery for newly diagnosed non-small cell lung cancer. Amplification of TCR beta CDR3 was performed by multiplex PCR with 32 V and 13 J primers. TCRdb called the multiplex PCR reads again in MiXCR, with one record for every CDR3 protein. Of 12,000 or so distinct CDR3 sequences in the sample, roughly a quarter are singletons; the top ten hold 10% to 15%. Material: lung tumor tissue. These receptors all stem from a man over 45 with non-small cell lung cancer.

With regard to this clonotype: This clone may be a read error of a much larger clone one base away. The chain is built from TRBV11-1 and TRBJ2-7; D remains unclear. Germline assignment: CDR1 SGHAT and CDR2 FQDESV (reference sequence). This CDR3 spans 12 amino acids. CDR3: CTSSPRSYEQYF. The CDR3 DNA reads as TGTACCAGCAGCCCCCGCTCGTACGAGCAGTACTTC.

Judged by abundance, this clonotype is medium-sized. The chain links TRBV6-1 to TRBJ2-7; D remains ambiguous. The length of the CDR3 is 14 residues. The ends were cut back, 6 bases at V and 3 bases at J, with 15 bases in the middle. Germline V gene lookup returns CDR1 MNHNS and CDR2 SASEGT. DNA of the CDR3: TGTGCCAGCAGCATCTTAGACGGAAACTACGAGCAGTACTTC. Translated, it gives CASSILDGNYEQYF.